The clone carrying this T cell receptor (beta chain) was detected once. Its antigen is not identified. The method was immunoSEQ multiplex PCR; TCRdb's version includes in-frame clones alone and lacks a portion of them. The data show 250,000 to 300,000 clones, 94% seen once. The sample is drawn from a study of T cell responses to AZD1222 COVID-19 vaccine. Trimming stripped 6 bases from V and 5 bases from J, with 16 bases between. The germline V gene encodes CDR1 MDHEN and CDR2 SYDVKM. The CDR3 length is 14 residues. Whole-study findings and limits: Researchers report vaccine-associated CD4 TCRs spanning spike, with dominance at 160-218 and 743-854. Spike-specific TCR breadth and depth both grew after two AZD1222 doses. It was only after the peak T cell response that any repertoires were sampled. Just 5 to 7 people given AZD1222 tested seropositive at baseline.

This receptor was identified in an adult who received the AZD1222 COVID-19 vaccine. Sequenced here: peripheral blood, sampled 28 days after the second AZD1222 dose. This chain links TRBV28 with TRBJ1-2; possible D gene TRBD1, 5 bases. The CDR3 DNA follows: TGTGCCAGCAGCCTAGGGAGGGGAGGGTATGGCTACACCTTC. Protein: CASSLGRGGYGYTF.